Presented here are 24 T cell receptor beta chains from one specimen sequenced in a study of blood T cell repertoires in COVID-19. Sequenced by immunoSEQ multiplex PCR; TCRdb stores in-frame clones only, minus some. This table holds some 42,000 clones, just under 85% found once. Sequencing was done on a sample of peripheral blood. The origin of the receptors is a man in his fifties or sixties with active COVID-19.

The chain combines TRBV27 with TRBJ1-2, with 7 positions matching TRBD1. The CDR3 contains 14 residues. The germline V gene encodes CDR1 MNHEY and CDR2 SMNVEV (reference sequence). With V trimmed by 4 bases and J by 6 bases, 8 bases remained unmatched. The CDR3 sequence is CASSSYDRVNGYTF. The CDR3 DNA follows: TGTGCCAGCAGTTCCTATGACAGGGTCAATGGCTACACCTTC.

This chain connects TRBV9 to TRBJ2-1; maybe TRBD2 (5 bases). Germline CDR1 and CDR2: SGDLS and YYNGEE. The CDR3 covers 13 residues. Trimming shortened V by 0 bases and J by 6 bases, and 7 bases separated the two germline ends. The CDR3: CASSVATSNEQFF. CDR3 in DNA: TGTGCCAGCAGCGTAGCCACTAGCAATGAGCAGTTCTTC. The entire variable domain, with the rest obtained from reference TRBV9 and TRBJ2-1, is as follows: DSGVTQTPKHLITATGQRVTLRCSPRSGDLSVYWYQQSLDQGLQFLIQYYNGEERAKGNILERFSAQQFPDLHSELNLSSLELGDSALYFCASSVATSNEQFFGPGTRLTVL.

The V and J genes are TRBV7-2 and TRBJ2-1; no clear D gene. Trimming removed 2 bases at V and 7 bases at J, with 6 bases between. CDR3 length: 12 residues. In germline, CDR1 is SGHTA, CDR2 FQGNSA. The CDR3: CASSLLRNEQFF. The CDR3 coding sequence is TGTGCCAGCAGCTTATTGCGTAATGAGCAGTTCTTC.

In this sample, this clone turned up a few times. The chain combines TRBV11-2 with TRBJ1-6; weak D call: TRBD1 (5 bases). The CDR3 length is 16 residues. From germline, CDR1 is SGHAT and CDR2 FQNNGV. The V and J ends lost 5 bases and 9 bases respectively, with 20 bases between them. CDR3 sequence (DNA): TGTGCCAGCAGCACCCGCACGGCCGCGGGGCCTTCACCCCTCCACTTT. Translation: CASSTRTAAGPSPLHF.

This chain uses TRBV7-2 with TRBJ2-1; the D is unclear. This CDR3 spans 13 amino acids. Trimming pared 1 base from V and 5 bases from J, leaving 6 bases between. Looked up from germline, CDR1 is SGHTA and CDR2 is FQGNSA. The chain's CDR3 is CASSLDRNNEQFF. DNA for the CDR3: TGTGCCAGCAGCTTAGACAGAAACAATGAGCAGTTCTTC.

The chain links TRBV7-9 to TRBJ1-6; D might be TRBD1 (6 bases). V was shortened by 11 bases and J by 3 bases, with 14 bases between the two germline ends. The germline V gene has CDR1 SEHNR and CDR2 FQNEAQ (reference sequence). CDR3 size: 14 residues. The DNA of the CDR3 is TGTGCCTCCAAAGGGGGTGACTATAATTCACCCCTCCACTTT. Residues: CASKGGDYNSPLHF.

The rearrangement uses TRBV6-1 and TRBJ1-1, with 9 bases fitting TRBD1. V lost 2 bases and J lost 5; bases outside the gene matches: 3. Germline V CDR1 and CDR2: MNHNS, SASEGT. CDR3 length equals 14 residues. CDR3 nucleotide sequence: TGTGCCAGCAGTGAATTACAGGGGGCGACTGAAGCTTTCTTT. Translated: CASSELQGATEAFF.

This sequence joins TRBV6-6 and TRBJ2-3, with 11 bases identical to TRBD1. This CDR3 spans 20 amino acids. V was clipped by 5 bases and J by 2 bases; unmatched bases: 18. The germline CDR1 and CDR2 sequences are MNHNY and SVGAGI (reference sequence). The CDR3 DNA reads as TGTGCCAGCAGTCAACCCCGGACAGGGGGCGCTTCCCCCCACACAGATACGCAGTATTTT. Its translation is CASSQPRTGGASPHTDTQYF.

CDR3 nucleotides: TGTGCCAGCGGACAGGGGGGAAGCACAGATACGCAGTATTTT. This translates into CASGQGGSTDTQYF. The genes are TRBV3-1 (or the pseudogene TRBV3-2) and TRBJ2-3; 10 bases agree with TRBD1. The CDR3 spans 14 residues. Germline CDR1 is LGHDT and CDR2 is YNNKEL (reference sequence). After removal of 8 bases from V and 0 bases from J, the junction contained 2 bases not matched to a gene.

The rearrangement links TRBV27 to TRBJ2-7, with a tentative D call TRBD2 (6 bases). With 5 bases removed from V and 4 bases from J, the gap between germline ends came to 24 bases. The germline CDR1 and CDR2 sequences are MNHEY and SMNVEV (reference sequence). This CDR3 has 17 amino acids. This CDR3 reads CASSPIPQTSRSYEQYF. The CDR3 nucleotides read TGTGCCAGCAGTCCGATCCCTCAGACTAGTCGGTCGTACGAGCAGTACTTC.

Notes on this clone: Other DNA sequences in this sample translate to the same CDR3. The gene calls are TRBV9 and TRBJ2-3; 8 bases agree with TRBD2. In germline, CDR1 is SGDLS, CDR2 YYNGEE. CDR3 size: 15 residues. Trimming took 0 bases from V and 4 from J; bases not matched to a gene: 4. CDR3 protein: CASSVAGTRADTQYF. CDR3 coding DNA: TGTGCCAGCAGCGTAGCTGGGACTAGAGCAGATACGCAGTATTTT.

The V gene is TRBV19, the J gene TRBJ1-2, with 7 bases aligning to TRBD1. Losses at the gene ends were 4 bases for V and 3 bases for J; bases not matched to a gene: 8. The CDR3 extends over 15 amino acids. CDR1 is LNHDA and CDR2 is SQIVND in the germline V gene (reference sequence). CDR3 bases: TGTGCCAGTAGTACCTACAGGGGAGCGGACTATGGCTACACCTTC. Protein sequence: CASSTYRGADYGYTF.

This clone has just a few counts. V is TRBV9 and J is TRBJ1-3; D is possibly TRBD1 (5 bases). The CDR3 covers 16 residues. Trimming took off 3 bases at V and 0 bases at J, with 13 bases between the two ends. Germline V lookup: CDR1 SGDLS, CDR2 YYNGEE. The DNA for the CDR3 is TGTGCCAGCAGCGACCGAAGGACAAACTCTGGAAACACCATATATTTT. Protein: CASSDRRTNSGNTIYF. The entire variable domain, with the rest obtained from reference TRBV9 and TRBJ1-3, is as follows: DSGVTQTPKHLITATGQRVTLRCSPRSGDLSVYWYQQSLDQGLQFLIQYYNGEERAKGNILERFSAQQFPDLHSELNLSSLELGDSALYFCASSDRRTNSGNTIYFGEGSWLTVV.

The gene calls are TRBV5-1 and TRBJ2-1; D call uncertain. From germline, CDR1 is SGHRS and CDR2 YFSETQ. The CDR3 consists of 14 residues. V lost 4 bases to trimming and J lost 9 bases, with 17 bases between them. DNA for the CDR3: TGCGCCAGCAGCCCAGGAACCGATGGTGGTGAGCAGTTCTTC. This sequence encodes CASSPGTDGGEQFF. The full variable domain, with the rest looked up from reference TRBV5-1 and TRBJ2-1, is KAGVTQTPRYLIKTRGQQVTLSCSPISGHRSVSWYQQTPGQGLQFLFEYFSETQRNKGNFPGRFSGRQFSNSRSEMNVSTLELGDSALYLCASSPGTDGGEQFFGPGTRLTVL.

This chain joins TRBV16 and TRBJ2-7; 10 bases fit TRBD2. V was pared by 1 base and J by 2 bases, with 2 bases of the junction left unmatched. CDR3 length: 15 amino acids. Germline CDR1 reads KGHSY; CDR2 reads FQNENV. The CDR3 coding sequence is TGTGCCAGCAGCCAATGGCTAGCGGGGGCCTACGAGCAGTACTTC. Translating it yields CASSQWLAGAYEQYF. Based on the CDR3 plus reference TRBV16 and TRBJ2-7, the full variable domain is GEEVAQTPKHLVRGEGQKAKLYCAPIKGHSYVFWYQQVLKNEFKFLISFQNENVFDETGMPKERFSAKCLPNSPCSLEIQATKLEDSAVYFCASSQWLAGAYEQYFGPGTRLTVT.

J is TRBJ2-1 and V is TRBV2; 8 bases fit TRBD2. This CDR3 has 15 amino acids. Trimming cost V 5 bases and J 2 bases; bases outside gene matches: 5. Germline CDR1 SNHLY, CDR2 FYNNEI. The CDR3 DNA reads TGTGCCAGCAGTCCACTAGCGGAGGCCTACAATGAGCAGTTCTTC. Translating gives CASSPLAEAYNEQFF.

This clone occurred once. Here the CDR3 reads CASSPPLILTGDTEAFF. The CDR3 DNA reads TGTGCCAGCAGTCCTCCTCTAATCCTCACGGGAGACACTGAAGCTTTCTTT. The V call is TRBV28, the J call TRBJ1-1; unclear D gene. Trimming removed 5 bases from V and 3 bases from J, with 22 bases in between. Germline lookup yields CDR1 MDHEN and CDR2 SYDVKM. The CDR3 has 17 residues.

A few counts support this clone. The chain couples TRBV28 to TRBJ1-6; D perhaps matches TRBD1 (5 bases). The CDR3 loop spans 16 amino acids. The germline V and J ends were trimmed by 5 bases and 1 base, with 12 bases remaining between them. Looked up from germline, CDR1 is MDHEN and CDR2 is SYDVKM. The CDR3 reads CASSQSGGSYNSPLHF. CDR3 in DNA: TGTGCCAGCAGTCAAAGCGGGGGTTCCTATAATTCACCCCTCCACTTT.

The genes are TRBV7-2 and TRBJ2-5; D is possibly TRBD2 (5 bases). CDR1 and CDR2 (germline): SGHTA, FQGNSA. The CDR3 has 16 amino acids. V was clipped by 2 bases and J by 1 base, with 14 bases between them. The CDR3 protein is CASSLFFSGVQETQYF. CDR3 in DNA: TGTGCCAGCAGCTTATTTTTCTCCGGGGTCCAAGAGACCCAGTACTTC.

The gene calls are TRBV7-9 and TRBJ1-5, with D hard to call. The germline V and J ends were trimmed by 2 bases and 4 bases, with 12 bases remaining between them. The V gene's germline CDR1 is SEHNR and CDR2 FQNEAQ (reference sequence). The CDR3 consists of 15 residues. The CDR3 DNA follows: TGTGCCAGCAGCTTATCTCACCCGGGGAATCAGCCCCAGCATTTT. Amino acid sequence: CASSLSHPGNQPQHF.

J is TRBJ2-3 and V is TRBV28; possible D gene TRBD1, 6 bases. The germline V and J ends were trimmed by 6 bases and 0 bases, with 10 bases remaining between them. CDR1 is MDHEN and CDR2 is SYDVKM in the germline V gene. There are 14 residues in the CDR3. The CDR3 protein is CASSSDSSTDTQYF. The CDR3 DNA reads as TGTGCCAGCAGCTCGGACAGTAGCACAGATACGCAGTATTTT.

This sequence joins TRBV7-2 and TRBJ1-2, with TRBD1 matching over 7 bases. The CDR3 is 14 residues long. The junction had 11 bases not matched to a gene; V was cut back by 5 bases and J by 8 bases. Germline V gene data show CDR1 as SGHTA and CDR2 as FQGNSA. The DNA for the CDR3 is TGTGCCAGCAGCCCGTACAGGGGAGCTCTGGGCTACACCTTC. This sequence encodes CASSPYRGALGYTF.

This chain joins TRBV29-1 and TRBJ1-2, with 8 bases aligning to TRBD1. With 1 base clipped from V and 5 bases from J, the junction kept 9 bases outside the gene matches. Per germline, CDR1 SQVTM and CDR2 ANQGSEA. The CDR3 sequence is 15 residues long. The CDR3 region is CSVEGGGQGGYGYTF. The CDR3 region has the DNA TGCAGCGTTGAAGGCGGCGGACAGGGAGGATATGGCTACACCTTC. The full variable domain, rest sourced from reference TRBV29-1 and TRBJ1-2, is SAVISQKPSRDICQRGTSLTIQCQVDSQVTMMFWYRQQPGQSLTLIATANQGSEATYESGFVIDKFPISRPNLTFSTLTVSNMSPEDSSIYLCSVEGGGQGGYGYTFGSGTRLTVV.

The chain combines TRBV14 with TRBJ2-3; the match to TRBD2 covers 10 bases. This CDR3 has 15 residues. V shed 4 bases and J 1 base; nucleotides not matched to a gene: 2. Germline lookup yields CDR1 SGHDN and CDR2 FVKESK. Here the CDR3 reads CASSPGTSGTDTQYF. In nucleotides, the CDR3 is TGTGCCAGCAGCCCGGGGACTAGCGGCACAGATACGCAGTATTTT.